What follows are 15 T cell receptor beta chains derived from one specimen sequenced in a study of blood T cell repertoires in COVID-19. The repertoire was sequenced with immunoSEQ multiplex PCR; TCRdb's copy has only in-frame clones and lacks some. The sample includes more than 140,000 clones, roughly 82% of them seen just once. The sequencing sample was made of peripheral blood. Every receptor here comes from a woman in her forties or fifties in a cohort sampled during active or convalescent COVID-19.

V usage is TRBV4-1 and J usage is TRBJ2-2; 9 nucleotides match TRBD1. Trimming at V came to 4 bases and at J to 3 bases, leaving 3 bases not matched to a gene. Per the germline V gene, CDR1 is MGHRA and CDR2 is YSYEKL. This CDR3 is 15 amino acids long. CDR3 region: CASSRGQGYTGELFF. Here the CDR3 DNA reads TGCGCCAGCAGCCGGGGACAGGGCTACACCGGGGAGCTGTTTTTT.

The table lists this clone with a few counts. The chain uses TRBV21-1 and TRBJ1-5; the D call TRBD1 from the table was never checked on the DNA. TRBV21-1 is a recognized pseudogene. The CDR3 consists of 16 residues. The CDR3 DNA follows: TGTGCCAGCAGATACCGATGGACAGCAAGCAATCAGCCCCAGCATTTT. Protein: CASRYRWTASNQPQHF.

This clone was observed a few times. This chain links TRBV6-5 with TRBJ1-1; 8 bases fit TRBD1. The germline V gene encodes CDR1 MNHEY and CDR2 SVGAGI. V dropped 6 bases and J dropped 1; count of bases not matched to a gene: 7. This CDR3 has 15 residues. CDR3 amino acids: CASSKSTGANTEAFF. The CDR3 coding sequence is TGTGCCAGCAGCAAGTCGACAGGGGCGAACACTGAAGCTTTCTTT.

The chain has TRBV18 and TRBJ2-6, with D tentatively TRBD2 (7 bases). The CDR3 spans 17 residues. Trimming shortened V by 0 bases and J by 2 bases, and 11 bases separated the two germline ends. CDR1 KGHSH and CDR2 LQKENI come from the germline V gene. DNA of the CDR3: TGTGCCAGCTCACCACCGGAGGGGGGGACTGGGGCCAACGTCCTGACTTTC. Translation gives CASSPPEGGTGANVLTF.

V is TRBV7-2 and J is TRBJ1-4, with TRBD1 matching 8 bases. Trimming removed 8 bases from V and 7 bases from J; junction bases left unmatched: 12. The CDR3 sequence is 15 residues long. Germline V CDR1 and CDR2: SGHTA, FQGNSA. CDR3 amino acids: CASGPGGRGREKLFF. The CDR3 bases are TGTGCCAGCGGGCCAGGGGGCAGGGGGCGTGAAAAACTGTTTTTT.

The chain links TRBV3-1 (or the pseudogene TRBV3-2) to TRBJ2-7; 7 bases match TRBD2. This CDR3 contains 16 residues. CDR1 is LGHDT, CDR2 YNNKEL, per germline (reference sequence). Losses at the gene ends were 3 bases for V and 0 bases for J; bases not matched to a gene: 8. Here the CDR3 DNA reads TGTGCCAGCAGCCAGTGGAGTAGCGGGTACTCCTACGAGCAGTACTTC. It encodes CASSQWSSGYSYEQYF.

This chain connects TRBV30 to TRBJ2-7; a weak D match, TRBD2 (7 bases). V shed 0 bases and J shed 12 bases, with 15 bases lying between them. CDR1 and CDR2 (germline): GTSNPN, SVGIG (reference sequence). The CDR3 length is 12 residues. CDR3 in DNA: TGTGCCTGGAGTGTGGTGGCGGGGGCAATGTACTTC. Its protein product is CAWSVVAGAMYF.

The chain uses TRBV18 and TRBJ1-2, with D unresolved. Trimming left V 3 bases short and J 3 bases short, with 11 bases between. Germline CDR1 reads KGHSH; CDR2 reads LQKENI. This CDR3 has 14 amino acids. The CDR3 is CASSPPDFYYGYTF. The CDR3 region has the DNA TGTGCCAGCTCACCGCCGGACTTTTACTATGGCTACACCTTC.

The CDR3 sequence is CASSSEITDTQYF. CDR3 in DNA: TGTGCCAGCAGTTCCGAGATCACAGATACGCAGTATTTT. V gene TRBV2 combines with J gene TRBJ2-3; no firm D call. This CDR3 spans 13 amino acids. V was pared by 5 bases and J by 2 bases, with 8 bases between. CDR1 is SNHLY and CDR2 is FYNNEI in the germline V gene.

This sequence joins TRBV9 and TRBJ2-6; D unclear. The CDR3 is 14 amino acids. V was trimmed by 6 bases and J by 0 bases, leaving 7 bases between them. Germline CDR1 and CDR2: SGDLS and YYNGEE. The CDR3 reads CASTGSSGANVLTF. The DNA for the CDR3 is TGTGCCAGCACCGGGTCCTCTGGGGCCAACGTCCTGACTTTC. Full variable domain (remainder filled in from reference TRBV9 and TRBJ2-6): DSGVTQTPKHLITATGQRVTLRCSPRSGDLSVYWYQQSLDQGLQFLIQYYNGEERAKGNILERFSAQQFPDLHSELNLSSLELGDSALYFCASTGSSGANVLTFGAGSRLTVL.

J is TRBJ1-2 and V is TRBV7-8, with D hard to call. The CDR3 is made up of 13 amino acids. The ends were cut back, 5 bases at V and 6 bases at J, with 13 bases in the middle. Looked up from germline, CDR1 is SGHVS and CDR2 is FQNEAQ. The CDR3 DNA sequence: TGTGCCAGCAGCGCCACGTTGGGAGATGGCTACACCTTC. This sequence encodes CASSATLGDGYTF.

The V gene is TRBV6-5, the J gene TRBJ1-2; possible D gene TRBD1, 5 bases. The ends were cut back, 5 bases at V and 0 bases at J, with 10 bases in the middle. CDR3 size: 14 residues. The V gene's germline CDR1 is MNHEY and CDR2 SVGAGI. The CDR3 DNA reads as TGTGCCAGCAGTAAGACAGATTCTAACTATGGCTACACCTTC. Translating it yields CASSKTDSNYGYTF.

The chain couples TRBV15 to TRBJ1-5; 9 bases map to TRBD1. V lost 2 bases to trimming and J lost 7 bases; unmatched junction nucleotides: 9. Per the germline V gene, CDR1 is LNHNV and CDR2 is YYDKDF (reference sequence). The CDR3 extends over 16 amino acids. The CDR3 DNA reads TGTGCCACCAGCAGAAAGGCGGGACAGGGTTTACAGCCCCAGCATTTT. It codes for CATSRKAGQGLQPQHF.

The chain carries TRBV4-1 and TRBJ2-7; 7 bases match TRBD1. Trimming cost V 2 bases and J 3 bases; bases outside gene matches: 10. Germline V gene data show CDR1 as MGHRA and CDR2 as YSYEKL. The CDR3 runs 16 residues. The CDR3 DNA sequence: TGCGCCAGCAGCCAAAACCTCAACAGGGGATTCTACGAGCAGTACTTC. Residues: CASSQNLNRGFYEQYF.

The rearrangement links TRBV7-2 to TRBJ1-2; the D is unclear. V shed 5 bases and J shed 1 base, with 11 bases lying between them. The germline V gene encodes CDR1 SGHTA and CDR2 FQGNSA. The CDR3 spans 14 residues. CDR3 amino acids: CASSLMPDNYGYTF. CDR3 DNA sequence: TGTGCCAGCAGCCTAATGCCTGATAACTATGGCTACACCTTC.